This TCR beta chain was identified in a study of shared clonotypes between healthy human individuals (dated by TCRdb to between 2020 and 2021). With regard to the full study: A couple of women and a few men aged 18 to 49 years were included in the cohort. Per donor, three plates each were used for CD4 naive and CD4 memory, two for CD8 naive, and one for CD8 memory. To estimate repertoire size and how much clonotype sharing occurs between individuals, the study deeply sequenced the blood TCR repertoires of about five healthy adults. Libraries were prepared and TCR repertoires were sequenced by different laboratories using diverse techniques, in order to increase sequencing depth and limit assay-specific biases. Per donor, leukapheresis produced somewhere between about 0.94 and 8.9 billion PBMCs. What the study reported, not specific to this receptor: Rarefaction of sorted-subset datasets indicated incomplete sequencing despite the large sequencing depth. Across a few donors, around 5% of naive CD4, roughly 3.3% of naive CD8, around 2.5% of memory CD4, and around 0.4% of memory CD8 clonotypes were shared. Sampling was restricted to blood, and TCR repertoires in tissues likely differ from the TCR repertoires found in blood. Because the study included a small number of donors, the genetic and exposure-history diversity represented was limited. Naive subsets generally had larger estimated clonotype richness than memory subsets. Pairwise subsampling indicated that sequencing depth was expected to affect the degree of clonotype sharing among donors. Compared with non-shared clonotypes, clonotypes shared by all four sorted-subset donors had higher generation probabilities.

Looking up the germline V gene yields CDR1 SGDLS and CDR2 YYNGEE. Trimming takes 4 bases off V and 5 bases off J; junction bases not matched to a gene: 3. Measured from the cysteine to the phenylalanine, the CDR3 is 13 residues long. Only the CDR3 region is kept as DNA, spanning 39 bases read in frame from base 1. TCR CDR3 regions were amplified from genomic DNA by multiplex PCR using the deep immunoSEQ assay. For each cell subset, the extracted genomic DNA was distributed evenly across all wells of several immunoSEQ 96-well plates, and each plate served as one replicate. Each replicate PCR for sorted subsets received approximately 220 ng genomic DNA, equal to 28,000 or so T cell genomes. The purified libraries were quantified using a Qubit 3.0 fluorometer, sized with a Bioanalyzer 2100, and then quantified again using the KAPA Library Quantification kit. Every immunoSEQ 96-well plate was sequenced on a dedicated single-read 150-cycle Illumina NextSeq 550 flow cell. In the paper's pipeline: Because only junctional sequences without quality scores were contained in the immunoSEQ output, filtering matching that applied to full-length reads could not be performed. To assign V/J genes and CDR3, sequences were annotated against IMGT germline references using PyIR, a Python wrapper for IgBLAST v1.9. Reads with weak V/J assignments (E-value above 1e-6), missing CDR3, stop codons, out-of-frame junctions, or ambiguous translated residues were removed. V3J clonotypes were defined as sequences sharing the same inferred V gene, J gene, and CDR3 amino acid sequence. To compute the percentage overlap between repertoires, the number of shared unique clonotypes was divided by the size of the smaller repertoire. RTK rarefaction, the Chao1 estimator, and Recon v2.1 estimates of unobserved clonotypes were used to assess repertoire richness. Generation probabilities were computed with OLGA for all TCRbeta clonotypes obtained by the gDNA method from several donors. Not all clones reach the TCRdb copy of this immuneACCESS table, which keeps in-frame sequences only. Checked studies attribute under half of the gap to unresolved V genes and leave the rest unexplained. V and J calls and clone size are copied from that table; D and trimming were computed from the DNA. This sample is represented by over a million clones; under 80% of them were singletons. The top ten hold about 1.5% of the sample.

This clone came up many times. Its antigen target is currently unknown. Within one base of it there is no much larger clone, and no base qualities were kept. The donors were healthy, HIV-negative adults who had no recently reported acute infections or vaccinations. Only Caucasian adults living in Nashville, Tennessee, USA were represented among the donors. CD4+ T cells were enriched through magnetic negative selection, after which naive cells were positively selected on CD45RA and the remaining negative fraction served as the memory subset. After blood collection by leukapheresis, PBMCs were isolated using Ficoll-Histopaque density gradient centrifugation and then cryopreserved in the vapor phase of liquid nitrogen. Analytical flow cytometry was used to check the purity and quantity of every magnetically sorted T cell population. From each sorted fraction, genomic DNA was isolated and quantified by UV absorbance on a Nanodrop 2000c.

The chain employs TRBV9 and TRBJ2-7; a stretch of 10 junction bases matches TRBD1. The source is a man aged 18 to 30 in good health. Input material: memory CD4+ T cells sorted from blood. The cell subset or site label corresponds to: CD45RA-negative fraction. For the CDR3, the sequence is CASSLGTGDEQYF. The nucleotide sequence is TGTGCCAGCAGCCTCGGGACAGGGGACGAGCAGTACTTC.